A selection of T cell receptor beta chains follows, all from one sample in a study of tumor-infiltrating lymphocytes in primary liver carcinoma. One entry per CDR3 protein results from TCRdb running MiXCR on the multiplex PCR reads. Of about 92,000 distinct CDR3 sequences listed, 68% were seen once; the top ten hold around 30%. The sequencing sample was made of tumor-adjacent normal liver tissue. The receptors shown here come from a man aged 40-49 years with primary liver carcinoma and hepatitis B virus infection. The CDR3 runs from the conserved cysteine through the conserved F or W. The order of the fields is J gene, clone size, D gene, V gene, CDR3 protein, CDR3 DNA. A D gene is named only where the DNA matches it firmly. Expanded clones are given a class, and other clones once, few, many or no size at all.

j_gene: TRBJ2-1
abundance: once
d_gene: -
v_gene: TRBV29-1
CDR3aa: CSVEETDYNEQFF
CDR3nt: TGCAGCGTTGAAGAGACCGACTACAATGAGCAGTTCTTC

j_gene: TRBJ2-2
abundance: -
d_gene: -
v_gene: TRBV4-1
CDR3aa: CTSSQVEGTGELFF
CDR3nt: TGCACTAGCAGCCAAGTCGAGGGGACCGGGGAGCTGTTTTTT

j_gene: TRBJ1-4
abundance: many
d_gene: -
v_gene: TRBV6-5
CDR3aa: CASRGTGRPTNEKLFF
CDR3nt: TGTGCCAGCAGGGGTACAGGACGACCAACTAATGAAAAACTGTTTTTT

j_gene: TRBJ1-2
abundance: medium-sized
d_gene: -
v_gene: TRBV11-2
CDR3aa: CASSFTGVTYGYTF
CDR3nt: TGTGCCAGCAGCTTTACAGGCGTTACCTATGGCTACACCTTC

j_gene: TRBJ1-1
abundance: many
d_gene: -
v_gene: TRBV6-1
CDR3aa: CASTHPPGEAFF
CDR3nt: TGTGCCAGCACTCATCCGCCAGGTGAAGCTTTCTTT

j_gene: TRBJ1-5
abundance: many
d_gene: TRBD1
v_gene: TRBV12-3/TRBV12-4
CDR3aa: CASSFDRGVGIGNQPQHF
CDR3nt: TGTGCCAGCAGTTTCGACAGGGGGGTTGGGATTGGCAATCAGCCCCAGCATTTT

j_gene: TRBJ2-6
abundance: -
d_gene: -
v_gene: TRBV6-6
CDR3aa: CVSSSNLKGYGANVLTF
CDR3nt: TGTGTCAGCAGTTCAAACCTGAAGGGGTACGGGGCCAACGTCCTGACTTTC

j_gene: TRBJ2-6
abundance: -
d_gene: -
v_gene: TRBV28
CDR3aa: CASGKTHSGANVLTF
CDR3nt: TGTGCCAGTGGAAAAACCCACTCTGGGGCCAACGTCCTGACTTTC

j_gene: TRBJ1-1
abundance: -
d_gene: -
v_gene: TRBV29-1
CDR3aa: CSVTQGRDTEAFF
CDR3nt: TGTAGCGTGACACAGGGTAGAGACACTGAAGCTTTCTTT

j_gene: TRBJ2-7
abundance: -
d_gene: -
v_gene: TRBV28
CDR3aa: CASSQATGLRDEQYF
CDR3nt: TGTGCCAGCAGCCAGGCGACGGGGTTGAGGGACGAGCAATACTTC

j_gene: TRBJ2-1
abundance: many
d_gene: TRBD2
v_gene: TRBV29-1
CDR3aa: CSVIPTSREYNEQFF
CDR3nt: TGCAGCGTGATCCCGACTAGCCGGGAATACAATGAGCAGTTCTTC

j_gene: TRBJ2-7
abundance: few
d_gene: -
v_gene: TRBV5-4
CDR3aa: CASSFRLGAAEQYF
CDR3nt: TGTGCCAGCAGCTTTCGACTAGGAGCAGCCGAGCAGTACTTC

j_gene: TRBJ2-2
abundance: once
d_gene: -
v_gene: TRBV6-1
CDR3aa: CASRTDYSGELFF
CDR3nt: TGTGCCAGCCGGACGGATTACTCCGGGGAGCTGTTTTTT

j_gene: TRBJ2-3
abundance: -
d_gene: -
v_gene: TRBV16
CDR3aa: CASNHTSTDTQYF
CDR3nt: TGTGCCAGCAACCACACTAGCACAGATACGCAGTATTTT

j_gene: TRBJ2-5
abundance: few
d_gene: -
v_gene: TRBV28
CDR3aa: CASSGGSQETQYF
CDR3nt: TGTGCCAGCAGTGGCGGGTCTCAAGAGACCCAGTACTTC

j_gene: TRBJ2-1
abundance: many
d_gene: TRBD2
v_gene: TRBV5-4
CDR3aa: CASSGKREGLDEQFF
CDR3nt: TGTGCCAGCAGCGGGAAGCGGGAGGGCCTCGATGAGCAGTTCTTC

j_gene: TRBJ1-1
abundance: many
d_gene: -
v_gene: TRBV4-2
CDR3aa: CASSREQGTEAFF
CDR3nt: TGTGCCAGCAGCCGAGAGCAGGGCACTGAAGCTTTCTTT

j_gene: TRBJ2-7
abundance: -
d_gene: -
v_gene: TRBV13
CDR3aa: CASSLINEQYF
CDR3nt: TGTGCCAGCAGCTTAATAAACGAGCAGTACTTC

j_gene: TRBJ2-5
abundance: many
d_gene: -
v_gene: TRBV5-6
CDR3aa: CASSTTGTQYF
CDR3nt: TGTGCCAGCAGCACCACGGGGACCCAGTACTTC

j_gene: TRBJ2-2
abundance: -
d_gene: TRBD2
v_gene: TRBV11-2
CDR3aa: CVSSPRLAGINSGELFF
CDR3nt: TGTGTCAGCAGCCCCCGACTAGCGGGGATTAACTCCGGGGAGCTGTTTTTT

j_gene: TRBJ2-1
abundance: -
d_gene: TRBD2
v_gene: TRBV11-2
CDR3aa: CASSDSGNSYKEQFF
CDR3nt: TGTGCCAGCAGTGATAGCGGGAACTCCTACAAAGAGCAGTTCTTC

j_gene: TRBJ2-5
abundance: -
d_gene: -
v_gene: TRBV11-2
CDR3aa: CVNRSRNTAHQETQYF
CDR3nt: TGTGTCAACAGATCCCGGAACACGGCCCACCAAGAGACCCAATACTTC